Below, one T cell receptor (beta chain) is given with its context. The target antigen is unknown. Treatment indicated: approximately 9-day PBMC culture with coronavirus spike peptide pools or control peptides (ViraFEST assay). According to the study, CD4+ T cells from the unexposed donor were gathered ahead of the COVID-19 pandemic (2011-2018). Researchers challenged CD4+ T cells from unexposed donors with SARS-CoV-2 S/N and four cold-coronavirus spikes, cells permitting. The data are from a study of vaccination and CD4 T cells after COVID-19. V lost 5 bases, J lost 11 bases, and 15 bases stayed unmatched. The CDR3 is 15 residues long. The V gene's germline CDR1 is LNHDA and CDR2 SQIVND (reference sequence). Cultured CD4+ T cell DNA underwent sequencing with the Oncomine TCR Beta short-read assay. TCRdb passed the PCR reads through MiXCR, listing each CDR3 protein once. The sample records almost 5,500 distinct CDR3 sequences, about two fifths being singletons.

J is TRBJ2-1 and V is TRBV19, with 7 bases aligning to TRBD1. The receptor's source is a human donor in good health. The sequenced sample consisted of CD4+ T cells from blood, cultured in vitro. The CDR3 DNA is TGTGCCAGTAGTTTACAGGGGCACTATACAATGAAGCAGTTCTTC. Translating gives CASSLQGHYTMKQFF.